These 3 T cell receptor beta chains were all obtained from the same sample, sequenced in a study of blood T cell repertoires in COVID-19. Sequencing was performed with immunoSEQ multiplex PCR; in TCRdb, only in-frame clones are kept and a portion is missing. The repertoire has around 140,000 clones, about 90% of them found once; the top ten carry approximately 11%. Sequencing was carried out using PBMCs or T cells enriched from blood (not recorded which). The receptors shown here come from a man in his 60s who had recovered from COVID-19.

The gene calls are TRBV5-5 and TRBJ1-1; the match to TRBD1 covers 7 bases. V trimming: 4 bases; J trimming: 2 bases; junction bases outside the gene matches: 5. Germline V gene data show CDR1 as SGHKS and CDR2 as YYEKEE (reference sequence). This CDR3 contains 14 residues. The CDR3 coding sequence is TGTGCCAGCAGCATAGGACAGGCTAACACTGAAGCTTTCTTT. This codes for CASSIGQANTEAFF.

This clone was detected once. V is TRBV7-9 and J is TRBJ2-7, with TRBD2 matching over 8 bases. The CDR3 runs to 14 residues. Germline-derived CDR1 and CDR2 are SEHNR and FQNEAQ (reference sequence). V lost 5 bases to trimming and J lost 4 bases; unmatched junction nucleotides: 7. The CDR3 region has the DNA TGTGCCAGCAGCCCCGGGGGGGCCCTTTACGAGCAGTACTTC. It is translated as CASSPGGALYEQYF.

This chain links TRBV7-9 with TRBJ1-1; the D is unclear. V lost 1 base and J lost 6, with 15 bases in between. Per germline, CDR1 SEHNR and CDR2 FQNEAQ (reference sequence). The CDR3 extends over 15 amino acids. Here the CDR3 DNA reads TGTGCCAGCAGCTTAGGGGAGGGCAGGTTCCCTGAAGCTTTCTTT. Protein: CASSLGEGRFPEAFF.